The 10 T cell receptor beta chains in this list originate from one sample, sequenced in a study of T cell repertoires in cytomegalovirus infection. Using its own MiXCR run on the reads, TCRdb lists one record per CDR3 protein. This table holds about 160,000 distinct CDR3 sequences, under 20% found once. Material for sequencing was CD8+ T cells from PBMCs. Every receptor here comes from a human donor in good health (CMV status not recorded). Some clones in this sample may be carry-over from other donors' samples.

This chain connects TRBV18 to TRBJ2-7; 10 bases align to TRBD1. The CDR3 sequence is 14 residues long. The germline gives CDR1 KGHSH, CDR2 LQKENI. J gave up 5 bases and V 6 bases, and 7 bases lay outside the gene matches. The CDR3 sequence: CASSRFDRGHEQYF. Here the CDR3 DNA reads TGTGCCAGCTCGAGATTCGACAGGGGGCACGAGCAGTACTTC.

The chain is built from TRBV2 and TRBJ2-7; TRBD2 matches at 10 bases. The J segment lost 2 bases and the V segment lost 1 base, leaving 17 bases of the junction unmatched. Germline-derived CDR1 and CDR2 are SNHLY and FYNNEI. CDR3 length: 20 amino acids. CDR3 coding DNA: TGTGCCAGCAGTGAAGAAACCGGTCGGACTAGCGGACCCTCGACCTACGAGCAGTACTTC. Protein sequence: CASSEETGRTSGPSTYEQYF.

This sequence joins TRBV7-9 and TRBJ1-5; no reliable D call. The CDR3 has 16 amino acids. Germline lookup yields CDR1 SEHNR and CDR2 FQNEAQ (reference sequence). The ends were cut back, 5 bases at V and 7 bases at J, with 21 bases in the middle. This CDR3 is CASSGRTDSSMQPQHF. The DNA of the CDR3 is TGTGCCAGCAGCGGTAGGACGGACTCCTCTATGCAGCCCCAGCATTTT.

This chain uses TRBV6-2 or TRBV6-3 with TRBJ2-7; either TRBD1 or TRBD2 may supply D (5 bases each). The CDR3 runs 15 residues. The germline V gene encodes CDR1 MNHEY and CDR2 SVGEGT. Trimming shortened V by 5 bases and J by 3 bases, and 17 bases separated the two germline ends. CDR3 protein: CASSLHPRGYYEQYF. Written as DNA, the CDR3 is TGTGCCAGCAGTCTACACCCGAGGGGCTACTACGAGCAGTACTTC.

The genes are TRBV6-1 and TRBJ2-5; the match to TRBD2 covers 13 bases. This CDR3 spans 15 amino acids. The germline V gene has CDR1 MNHNS and CDR2 SASEGT. The ends lost 6 bases at V and 5 bases at J; junction bases unmatched: 6. The CDR3 DNA reads as TGTGCCAGCAGCCCCACTAGCGGGGGGGCGGAGACCCAGTACTTC. This sequence encodes CASSPTSGGAETQYF.

In this sample, this clonotype turned up a few times. J is TRBJ2-7 and V is TRBV7-6; 7 bases are a match to TRBD1. The CDR3 consists of 16 residues. With 5 bases clipped from V and 0 bases from J, the junction kept 10 bases outside the gene matches. The V gene's germline CDR1 is SGHVS and CDR2 FNYEAQ. CDR3 nucleotides: TGTGCCAGCAGCCTGGGTACAGGGGTGAGCTCCTACGAGCAGTACTTC. Translating it yields CASSLGTGVSSYEQYF.

The chain joins TRBV6-1 to TRBJ2-1, with no clear D. The germline gives CDR1 MNHNS, CDR2 SASEGT. There are 15 residues in the CDR3. Trimming removed 6 bases from V and 7 bases from J, with 19 bases in between. The CDR3 nucleotides are TGTGCCAGCAGGGAAAGGGCTAGTAAAAAGAATGAGCAGTTCTTC. It translates to CASRERASKKNEQFF.

The table lists this clonotype with a few counts. The chain employs TRBV11-2 and TRBJ2-1; 7 bases line up with TRBD2. CDR1 and CDR2 from the germline V gene are SGHAT and FQNNGV. V was pared by 1 base and J by 1 base, with 10 bases of the junction left unmatched. The CDR3 loop spans 18 amino acids. The DNA of the CDR3 is TGTGCCAGCAGCTTAGTGGCCCTAGCGGCCGTATCCTACAATGAGCAGTTCTTC. It codes for CASSLVALAAVSYNEQFF. Drawing the rest from reference TRBV11-2 and TRBJ2-1, the complete variable domain is EAGVAQSPRYKIIEKRQSVAFWCNPISGHATLYWYQQILGQGPKLLIQFQNNGVVDDSQLPKDRFSAERLKGVDSTLKIQPAKLEDSAVYLCASSLVALAAVSYNEQFFGPGTRLTVL.

As for this clonotype: Germline is not matched at one junction end, which may reflect a read error. J is TRBJ1-1 and V is TRBV7-2; TRBD1 aligns across 8 bases. Germline CDR1 is SGHTA and CDR2 is FQGNSA. The CDR3 is 14 residues long. The CDR3 region has the DNA TGTGCCTGCAGCTACGACAGGGGAAACACTGAAGCTTTCTTT. Its protein is CACSYDRGNTEAFF.

This clonotype was seen more than once but under ten times. The chain employs TRBV2 and TRBJ2-7; D possibly corresponds to TRBD1 (5 bases). Trimming cost V 8 bases and J 5 bases, with 13 bases left between them. This CDR3 is 12 amino acids long. Germline-derived CDR1 and CDR2 are SNHLY and FYNNEI. The CDR3 coding sequence is TGTGCCAGCTGCTTTGGGGCTGACGAGCAGTACTTC. Residues: CASCFGADEQYF. Based on the CDR3 plus reference TRBV2 and TRBJ2-7, the full variable domain is EPEVTQTPSHQVTQMGQEVILRCVPISNHLYFYWYRQILGQKVEFLVSFYNNEISEKSEIFDDQFSVERPDGSNFTLKIRSTKLEDSAMYFCASCFGADEQYFGPGTRLTVT.